The T cell receptor beta chain described here comes from a study of blood T cell repertoires in COVID-19. Study at large: COVID-19 samples collected from the United States, Italy and Spain covered acute and convalescent phases.

CDR1 and CDR2 from the germline V gene are MNHEY and SVGEGT. V gave up 2 bases and J gave up 7 bases; unmatched junction bases: 3. This CDR3 has 15 residues. How the authors handled the data: The assay estimated nucleated cells by amplifying reference gene primers. Method: immunoSEQ multiplex PCR; TCRdb's copy keeps in-frame clones and lacks some. That table furnishes V, J and clone size, whereas the DNA furnished D and trimming. This repertoire shows about 200,000 clones, around nine tenths found once; its top ten account for around 0.84%. The V gene is TRBV6-2 or TRBV6-3, the J gene TRBJ1-4; 11 nucleotides match TRBD1. The sequenced sample consisted of peripheral blood. The clonotype was recovered from a man between 60 and 70 years old with COVID-19, enrolled during active disease. CDR3 DNA sequence: TGTGCCAGCAGTTACCAGGGACAGGGGGGTGAAAAACTGTTTTTT. This translates into CASSYQGQGGEKLFF.